The 7 T cell receptor beta chains reported below all come from one sample, sequenced in a study of CD8+ T cells in alopecia areata. Investigators isolated RNA and reverse transcribed it into cDNA to act as the sequencing template. Method: immunoSEQ multiplex PCR; TCRdb's copy keeps in-frame clones and lacks some. Here the sample spans 180,000 or so clones, 45% to 60% being singletons. Treatment in this sample: oral pan-JAK inhibitor, 5-10 mg twice daily. The specimen was CD8+ T cells sorted from blood, collected around week 54, from a patient treated with tofacitinib. Every receptor here comes from a human donor with alopecia areata.

This clone occurred many times. The chain has TRBV6-4 and TRBJ2-2; possible D gene TRBD1, 6 bases. Trimming cost V 3 bases and J 5 bases, with 7 bases left between them. CDR1 is MRHNA and CDR2 is SNTAGT in the germline V gene. CDR3 size: 13 residues. CDR3 DNA sequence: TGTGCCAGCAGTGAGGGGACAACCGGGGAGCTGTTTTTT. Translation gives CASSEGTTGELFF.

V and J are TRBV5-6 and TRBJ2-1, with unresolved D. The V end lost 4 bases, the J end lost 6 bases, and 14 bases lay between the germline ends. The CDR3 runs 14 residues. The V gene's germline CDR1 is SGHDT and CDR2 YYEEEE. CDR3 nucleotide sequence: TGTGCCAGCAGCCCATCGTTTGGGGTCAATGAGCAGTTCTTC. It yields the protein CASSPSFGVNEQFF.

This clone was seen just once. The chain recombines TRBV7-8 with TRBJ2-3, with 11 bases identical to TRBD2. Germline trimming cut 0 bases from V and 4 bases from J; bases unmatched to any gene: 9. CDR3 size: 18 residues. Germline V CDR1 and CDR2: SGHVS, FQNEAQ. CDR3 loop: CASSLAGTSGILADTQYF. The CDR3 region has the DNA TGTGCCAGCAGCTTAGCGGGGACTAGCGGAATACTCGCAGATACGCAGTATTTT.

The CDR3 here is CASPGLAGQDWNEQFF. CDR3 sequence (DNA): TGTGCCAGCCCGGGACTAGCGGGGCAAGATTGGAATGAGCAGTTCTTC. The chain couples TRBV7-8 to TRBJ2-1; 13 bases are shared with TRBD2. Germline CDR1 is SGHVS and CDR2 is FQNEAQ. The J segment lost 7 bases and the V segment lost 8 bases, leaving 11 bases of the junction unmatched. The CDR3 has 16 residues.

Only a few counts were recorded for this clone. This sequence joins TRBV30 and TRBJ1-1; possibly TRBD1 for D (5 bases). The CDR3 consists of 15 residues. With 0 bases removed from V and 0 bases from J, the gap between germline ends came to 11 bases. Looked up from germline, CDR1 is GTSNPN and CDR2 is SVGIG (reference sequence). The CDR3 sequence: CAWSVGRDLNTEAFF. The CDR3 bases are TGTGCCTGGAGTGTGGGCAGGGATTTGAACACTGAAGCTTTCTTT.

This rearrangement joins TRBV4-1 to TRBJ1-5, with D possibly matching TRBD1 (6 bases). Trimming took off 5 bases at V and 1 base at J, with 12 bases between the two ends. CDR3 length: 15 amino acids. Germline V gives CDR1 MGHRA, CDR2 YSYEKL. The CDR3 DNA sequence: TGCGCCAGCAGCTTCCGACAGGACAGCAATCAGCCCCAGCATTTT. The encoded protein is CASSFRQDSNQPQHF.

This chain links TRBV29-1 with TRBJ2-2; 7 nucleotides line up with TRBD1. The trim removed 6 bases at V and 4 bases at J, leaving 5 bases unmatched. Germline-derived CDR1 and CDR2 are SQVTM and ANQGSEA. The CDR3 loop spans 13 amino acids. The CDR3: CSVDRETTGELFF. CDR3 nucleotides: TGCAGCGTAGACAGGGAAACCACCGGGGAGCTGTTTTTT.